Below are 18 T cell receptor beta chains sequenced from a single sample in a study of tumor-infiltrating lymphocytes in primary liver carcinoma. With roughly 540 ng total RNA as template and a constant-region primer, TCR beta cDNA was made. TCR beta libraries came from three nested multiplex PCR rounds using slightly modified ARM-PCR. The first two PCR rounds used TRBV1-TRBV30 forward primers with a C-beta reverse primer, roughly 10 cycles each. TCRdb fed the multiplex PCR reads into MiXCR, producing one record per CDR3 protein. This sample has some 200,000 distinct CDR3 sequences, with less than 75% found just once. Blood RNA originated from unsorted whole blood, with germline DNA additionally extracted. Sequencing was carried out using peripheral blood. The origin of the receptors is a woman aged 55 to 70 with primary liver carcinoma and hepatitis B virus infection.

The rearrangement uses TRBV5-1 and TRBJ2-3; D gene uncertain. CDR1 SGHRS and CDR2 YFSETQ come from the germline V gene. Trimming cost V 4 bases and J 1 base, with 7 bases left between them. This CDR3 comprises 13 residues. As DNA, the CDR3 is TGCGCCAGCAGCCCTTACTGCACAGATACGCAGTATTTT. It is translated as CASSPYCTDTQYF.

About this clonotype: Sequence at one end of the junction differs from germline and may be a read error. The DNA of the CDR3 is TGTCCCAGCAGCTTTAATGGGCAGGGGGCGCGGAATGAGCAGTTCTTC. This gives the protein CPSSFNGQGARNEQFF. The chain has TRBV11-3 and TRBJ2-1; TRBD1 matches at 8 bases. Germline V gene lookup returns CDR1 SGHNT and CDR2 YENEEA. The CDR3 extends over 16 amino acids.

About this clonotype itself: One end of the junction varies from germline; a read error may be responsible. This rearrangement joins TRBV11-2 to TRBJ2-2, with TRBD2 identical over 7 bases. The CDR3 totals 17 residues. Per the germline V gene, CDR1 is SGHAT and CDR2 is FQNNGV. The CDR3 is CASSLGQAGLSTGELFF. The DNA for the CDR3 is TGTGCCAGCAGTTTAGGGCAAGCGGGACTGAGCACCGGGGAGCTGTTTTTT.

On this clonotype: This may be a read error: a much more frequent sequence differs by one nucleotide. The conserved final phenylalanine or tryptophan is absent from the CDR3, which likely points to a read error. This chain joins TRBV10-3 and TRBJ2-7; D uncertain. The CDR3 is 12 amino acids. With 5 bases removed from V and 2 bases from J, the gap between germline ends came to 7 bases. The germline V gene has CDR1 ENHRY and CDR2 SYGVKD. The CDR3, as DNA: TGTGCCATCAGTACACAAACCTACGAGCAGTACTAC. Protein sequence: CAISTQTYEQYY.

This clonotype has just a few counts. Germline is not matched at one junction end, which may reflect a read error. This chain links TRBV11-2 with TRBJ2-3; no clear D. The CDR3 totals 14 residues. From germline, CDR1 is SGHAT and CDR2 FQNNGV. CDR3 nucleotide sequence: TGTACCAGCAGCTTATTAGCAGGCTCAGATACGCAGTATTTT. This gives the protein CTSSLLAGSDTQYF.

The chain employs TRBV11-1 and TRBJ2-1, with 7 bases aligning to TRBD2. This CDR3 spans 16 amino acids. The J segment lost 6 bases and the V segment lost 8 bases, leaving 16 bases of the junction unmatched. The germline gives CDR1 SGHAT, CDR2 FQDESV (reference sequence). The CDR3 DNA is TGTGCCAGCGGGGGACTAAACCCCGAGGTTGCCAATGAGCAGTTCTTC. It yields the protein CASGGLNPEVANEQFF.

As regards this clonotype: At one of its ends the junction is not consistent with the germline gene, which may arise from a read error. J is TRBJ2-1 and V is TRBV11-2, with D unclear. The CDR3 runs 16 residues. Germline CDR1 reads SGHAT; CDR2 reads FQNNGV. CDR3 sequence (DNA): TGTGCCAACAGCTTATGTTGGCACCTGCTGGGCGATGAGCAGTTCTTC. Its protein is CANSLCWHLLGDEQFF.

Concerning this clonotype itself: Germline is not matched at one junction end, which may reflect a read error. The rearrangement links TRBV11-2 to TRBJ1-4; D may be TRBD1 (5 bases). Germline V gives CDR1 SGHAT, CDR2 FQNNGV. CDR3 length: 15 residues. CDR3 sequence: CAGSLQGSTNEKLFF. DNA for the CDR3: TGTGCCGGCAGCTTGCAGGGCTCAACTAATGAAAAACTGTTTTTT.

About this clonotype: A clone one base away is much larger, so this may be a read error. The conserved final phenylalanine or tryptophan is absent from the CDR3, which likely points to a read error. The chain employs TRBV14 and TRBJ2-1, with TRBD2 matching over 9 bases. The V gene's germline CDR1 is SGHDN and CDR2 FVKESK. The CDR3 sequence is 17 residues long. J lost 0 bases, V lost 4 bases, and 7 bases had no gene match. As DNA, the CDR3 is TGTGCCAGCAGCCCCGACCGTAGCGGGAGCTCCTACAATGAGCAGTTCATC. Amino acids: CASSPDRSGSSYNEQFI.

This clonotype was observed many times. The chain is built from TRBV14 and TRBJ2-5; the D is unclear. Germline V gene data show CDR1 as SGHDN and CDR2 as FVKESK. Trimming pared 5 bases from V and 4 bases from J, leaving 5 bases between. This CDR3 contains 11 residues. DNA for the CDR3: TGTGCCAGCAGCTTAGGAGAGACCCAGTACTTC. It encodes CASSLGETQYF.

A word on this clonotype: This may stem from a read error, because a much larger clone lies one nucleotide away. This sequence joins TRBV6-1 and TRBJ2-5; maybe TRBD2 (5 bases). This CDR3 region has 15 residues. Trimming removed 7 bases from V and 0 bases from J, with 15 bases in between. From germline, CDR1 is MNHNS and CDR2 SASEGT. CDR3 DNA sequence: TGTGCCAGCAAGGCCGGGGATCTTAACCAAGAGACCCAGTACTTC. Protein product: CASKAGDLNQETQYF.

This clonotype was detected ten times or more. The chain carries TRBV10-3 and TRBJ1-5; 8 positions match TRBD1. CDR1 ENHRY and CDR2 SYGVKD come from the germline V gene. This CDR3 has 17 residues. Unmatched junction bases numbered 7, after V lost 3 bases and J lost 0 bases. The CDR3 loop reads CAISESDGQGSNQPQHF. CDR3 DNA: TGTGCCATCAGTGAATCGGATGGACAGGGTAGCAATCAGCCCCAGCATTTT.

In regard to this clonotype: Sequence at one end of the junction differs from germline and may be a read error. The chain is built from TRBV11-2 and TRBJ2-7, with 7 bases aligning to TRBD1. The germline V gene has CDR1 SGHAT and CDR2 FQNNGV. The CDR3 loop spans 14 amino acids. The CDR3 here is CASIKGQLSYEQYF. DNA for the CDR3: TGTGCTAGCATCAAGGGACAGCTCTCCTACGAGCAGTACTTC.

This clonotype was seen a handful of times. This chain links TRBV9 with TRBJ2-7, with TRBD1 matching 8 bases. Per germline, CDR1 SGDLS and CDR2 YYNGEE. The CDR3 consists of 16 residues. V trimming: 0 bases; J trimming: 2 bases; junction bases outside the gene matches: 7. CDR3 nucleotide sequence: TGTGCCAGCAGCGTAGGACTCACAGGGGGAGCCTACGAGCAGTACTTC. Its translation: CASSVGLTGGAYEQYF.

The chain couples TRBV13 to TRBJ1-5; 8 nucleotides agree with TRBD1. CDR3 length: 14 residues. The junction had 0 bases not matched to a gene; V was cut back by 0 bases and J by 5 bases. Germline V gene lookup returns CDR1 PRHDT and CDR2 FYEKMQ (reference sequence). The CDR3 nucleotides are TGTGCCAGCAGCTTAGGGGACAGGGATCAGCCCCAGCATTTT. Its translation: CASSLGDRDQPQHF.

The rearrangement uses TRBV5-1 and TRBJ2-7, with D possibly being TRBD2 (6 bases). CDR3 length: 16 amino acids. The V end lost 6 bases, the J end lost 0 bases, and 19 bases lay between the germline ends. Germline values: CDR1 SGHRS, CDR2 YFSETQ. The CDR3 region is CASTPQRVSPSYEQYF. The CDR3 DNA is TGCGCCAGCACCCCGCAGCGGGTGTCACCCTCCTACGAGCAGTACTTC. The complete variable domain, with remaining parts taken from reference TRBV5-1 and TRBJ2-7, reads KAGVTQTPRYLIKTRGQQVTLSCSPISGHRSVSWYQQTPGQGLQFLFEYFSETQRNKGNFPGRFSGRQFSNSRSEMNVSTLELGDSALYLCASTPQRVSPSYEQYFGPGTRLTVT.

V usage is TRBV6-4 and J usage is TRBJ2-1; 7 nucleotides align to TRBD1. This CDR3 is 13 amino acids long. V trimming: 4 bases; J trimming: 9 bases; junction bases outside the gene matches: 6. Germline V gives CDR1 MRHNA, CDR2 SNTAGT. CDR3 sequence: CASSARQGTEQFF. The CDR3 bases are TGTGCCAGCAGTGCCCGACAGGGCACTGAGCAGTTCTTC.

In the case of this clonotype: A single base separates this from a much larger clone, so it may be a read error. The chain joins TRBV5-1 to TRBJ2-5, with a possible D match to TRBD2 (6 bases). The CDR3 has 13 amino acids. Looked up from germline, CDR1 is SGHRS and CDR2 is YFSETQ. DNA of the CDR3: TGCGCCACCAGCTTGGAAGGGAGGGAGACCCAGTACTTC. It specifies CATSLEGRETQYF.